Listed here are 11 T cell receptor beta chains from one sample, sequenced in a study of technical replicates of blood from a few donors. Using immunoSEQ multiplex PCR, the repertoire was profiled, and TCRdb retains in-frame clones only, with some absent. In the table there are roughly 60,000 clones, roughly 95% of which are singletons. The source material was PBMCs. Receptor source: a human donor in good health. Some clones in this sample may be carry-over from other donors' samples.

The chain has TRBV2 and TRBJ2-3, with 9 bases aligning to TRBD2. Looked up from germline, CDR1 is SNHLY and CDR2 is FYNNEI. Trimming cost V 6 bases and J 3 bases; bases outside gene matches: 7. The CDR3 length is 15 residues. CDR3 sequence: CASSLAGLKTDTQYF. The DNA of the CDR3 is TGTGCCAGCAGCCTAGCGGGGTTGAAAACAGATACGCAGTATTTT. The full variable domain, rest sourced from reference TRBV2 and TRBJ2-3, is EPEVTQTPSHQVTQMGQEVILRCVPISNHLYFYWYRQILGQKVEFLVSFYNNEISEKSEIFDDQFSVERPDGSNFTLKIRSTKLEDSAMYFCASSLAGLKTDTQYFGPGTRLTVL.

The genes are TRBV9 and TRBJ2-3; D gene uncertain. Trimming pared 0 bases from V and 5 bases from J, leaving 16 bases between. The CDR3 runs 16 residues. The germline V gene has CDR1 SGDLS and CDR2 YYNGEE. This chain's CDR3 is CASSVALGMTEDTQYF. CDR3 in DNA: TGTGCCAGCAGCGTAGCTTTGGGCATGACGGAAGATACGCAGTATTTT.

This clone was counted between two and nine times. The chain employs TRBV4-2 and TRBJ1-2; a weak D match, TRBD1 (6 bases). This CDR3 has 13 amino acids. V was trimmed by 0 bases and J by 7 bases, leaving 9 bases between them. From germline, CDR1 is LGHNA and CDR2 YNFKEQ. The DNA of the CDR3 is TGTGCCAGCAGCCAAGACGGACAGACTGGCTACACCTTC. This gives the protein CASSQDGQTGYTF.

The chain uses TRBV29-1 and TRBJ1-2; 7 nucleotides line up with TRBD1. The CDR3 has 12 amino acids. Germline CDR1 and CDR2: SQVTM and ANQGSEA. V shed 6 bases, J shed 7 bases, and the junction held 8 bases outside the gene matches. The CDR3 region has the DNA TGCAGCGTCGATGACAGGGTGGGTGGCTACACCTTC. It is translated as CSVDDRVGGYTF.

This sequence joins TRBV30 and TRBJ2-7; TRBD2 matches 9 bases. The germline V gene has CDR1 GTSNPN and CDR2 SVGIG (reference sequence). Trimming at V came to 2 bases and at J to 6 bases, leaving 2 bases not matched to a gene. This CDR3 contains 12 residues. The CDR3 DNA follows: TGTGCCTGGAGTCAACTAGCGGGCGAGCAGTACTTC. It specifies CAWSQLAGEQYF.

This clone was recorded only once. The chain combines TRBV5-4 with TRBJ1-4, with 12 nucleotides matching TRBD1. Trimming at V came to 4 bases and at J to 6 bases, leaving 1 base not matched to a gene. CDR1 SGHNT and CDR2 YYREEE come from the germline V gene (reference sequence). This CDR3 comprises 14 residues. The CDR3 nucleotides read TGTGCCAGCAGCCGGGACAGGGGGCATGAAAAACTGTTTTTT. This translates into CASSRDRGHEKLFF.

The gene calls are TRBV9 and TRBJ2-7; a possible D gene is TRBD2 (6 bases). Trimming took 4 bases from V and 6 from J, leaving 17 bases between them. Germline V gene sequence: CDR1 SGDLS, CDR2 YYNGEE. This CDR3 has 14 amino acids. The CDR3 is CASSLRLGPSEQYF. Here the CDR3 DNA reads TGTGCCAGCAGCCTACGACTAGGCCCCAGCGAGCAGTACTTC.

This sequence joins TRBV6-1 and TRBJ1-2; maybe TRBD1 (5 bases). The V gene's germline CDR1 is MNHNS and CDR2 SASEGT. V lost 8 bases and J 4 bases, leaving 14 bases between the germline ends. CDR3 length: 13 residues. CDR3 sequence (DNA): TGTGCCAGCCCCGGGACTGGGAGCTATGGCTACACCTTC. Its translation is CASPGTGSYGYTF.

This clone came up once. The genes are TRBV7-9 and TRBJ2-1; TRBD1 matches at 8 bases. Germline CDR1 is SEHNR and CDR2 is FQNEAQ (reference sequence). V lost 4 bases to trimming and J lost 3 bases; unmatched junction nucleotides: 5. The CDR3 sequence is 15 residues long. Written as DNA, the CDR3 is TGTGCCAGCAGCTCCAGGGGGCGTAACTACAATGAGCAGTTCTTC. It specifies CASSSRGRNYNEQFF. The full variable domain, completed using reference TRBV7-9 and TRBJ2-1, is DTGVSQNPRHKITKRGQNVTFRCDPISEHNRLYWYRQTLGQGPEFLTYFQNEAQLEKSRLLSDRFSAERPKGSFSTLEIQRTEQGDSAMYLCASSSRGRNYNEQFFGPGTRLTVL.

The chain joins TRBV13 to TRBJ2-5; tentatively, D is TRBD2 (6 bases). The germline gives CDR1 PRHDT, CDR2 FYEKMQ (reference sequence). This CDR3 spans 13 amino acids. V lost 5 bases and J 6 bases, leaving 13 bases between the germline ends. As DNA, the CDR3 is TGTGCCAGCAGCCCCCAAGGGAGGCAGACCCAGTACTTC. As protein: CASSPQGRQTQYF.

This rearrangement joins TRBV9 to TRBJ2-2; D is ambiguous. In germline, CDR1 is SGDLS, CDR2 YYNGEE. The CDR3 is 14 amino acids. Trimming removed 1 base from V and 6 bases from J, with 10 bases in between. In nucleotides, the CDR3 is TGTGCCAGCAGCGTAACTACCTCACCCGGGGAGCTGTTTTTT. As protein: CASSVTTSPGELFF.